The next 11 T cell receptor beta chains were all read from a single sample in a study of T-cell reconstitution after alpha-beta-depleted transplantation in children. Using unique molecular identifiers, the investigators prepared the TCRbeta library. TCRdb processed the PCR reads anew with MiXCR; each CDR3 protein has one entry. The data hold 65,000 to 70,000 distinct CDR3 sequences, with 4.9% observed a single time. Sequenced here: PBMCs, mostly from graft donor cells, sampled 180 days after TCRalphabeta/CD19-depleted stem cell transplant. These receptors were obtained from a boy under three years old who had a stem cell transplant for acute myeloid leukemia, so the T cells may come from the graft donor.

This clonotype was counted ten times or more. CDR3 coding DNA: TGCAGTGCTCCTTCCCTACTAGCGGGGGGGACCCAAGAGACCCAGTACTTC. Encoded protein: CSAPSLLAGGTQETQYF. The chain employs TRBV20-1 and TRBJ2-5, with 13 bases aligning to TRBD2. This CDR3 contains 17 residues. Unmatched junction bases numbered 10, after V lost 5 bases and J lost 1 base. Germline lookup yields CDR1 DFQATT and CDR2 SNEGSKA (reference sequence).

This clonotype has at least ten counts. As DNA, the CDR3 is TGCAGCGCTGGGGGACGGGCTATTTACAATGAGCAGTTCTTC. Translated, it gives CSAGGRAIYNEQFF. The J gene is TRBJ2-1, the V gene TRBV29-1, with D perhaps matching TRBD1 or TRBD2 (5 bases each). CDR3 length: 14 residues. Trimming removed 7 bases at V and 4 bases at J, with 17 bases between. Germline V gene data show CDR1 as SQVTM and CDR2 as ANQGSEA.

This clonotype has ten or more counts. DNA for the CDR3: TGTGCCAGCAGTGAAGCCCGGGGGCCGAACACTGAAGCTTTCTTT. Translated, it gives CASSEARGPNTEAFF. The chain links TRBV2 to TRBJ1-1, with D tentatively TRBD1 (6 bases). V was clipped by 0 bases and J by 1 base, with 9 bases between them. Germline values: CDR1 SNHLY, CDR2 FYNNEI. The CDR3 loop spans 15 amino acids.

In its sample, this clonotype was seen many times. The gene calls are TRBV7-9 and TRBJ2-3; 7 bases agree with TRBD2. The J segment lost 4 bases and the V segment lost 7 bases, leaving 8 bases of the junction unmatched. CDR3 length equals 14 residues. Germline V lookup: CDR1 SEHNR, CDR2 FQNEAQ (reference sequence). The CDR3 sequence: CASNLGGGSDTQYF. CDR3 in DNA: TGTGCCAGCAACCTAGGCGGGGGATCAGATACGCAGTATTTT.

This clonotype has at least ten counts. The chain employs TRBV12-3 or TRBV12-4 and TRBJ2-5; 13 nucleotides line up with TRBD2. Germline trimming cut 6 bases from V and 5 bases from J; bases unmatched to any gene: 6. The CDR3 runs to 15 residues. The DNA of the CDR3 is TGTGCCAGCAGCCCGGGACTAGCGGGGAAGGAGACCCAGTACTTC. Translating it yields CASSPGLAGKETQYF.

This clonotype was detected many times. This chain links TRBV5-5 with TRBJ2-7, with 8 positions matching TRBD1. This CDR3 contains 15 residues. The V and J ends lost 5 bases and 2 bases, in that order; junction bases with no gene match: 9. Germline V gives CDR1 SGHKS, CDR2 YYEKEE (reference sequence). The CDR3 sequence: CASSISGTGPYEQYF. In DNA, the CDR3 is TGTGCCAGCAGTATATCCGGGACAGGACCCTACGAGCAGTACTTC.

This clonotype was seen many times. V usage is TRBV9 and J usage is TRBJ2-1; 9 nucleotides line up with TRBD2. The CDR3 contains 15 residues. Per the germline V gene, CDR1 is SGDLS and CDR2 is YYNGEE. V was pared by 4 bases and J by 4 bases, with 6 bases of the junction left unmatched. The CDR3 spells CASSPLAGEYNEQFF. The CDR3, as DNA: TGTGCCAGCAGCCCCTTAGCGGGGGAGTACAATGAGCAGTTCTTC.

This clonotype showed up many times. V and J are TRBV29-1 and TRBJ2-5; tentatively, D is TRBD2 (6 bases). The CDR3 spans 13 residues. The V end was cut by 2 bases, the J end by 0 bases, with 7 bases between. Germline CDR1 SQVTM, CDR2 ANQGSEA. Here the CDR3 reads CSVEWEDQETQYF. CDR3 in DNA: TGCAGCGTTGAATGGGAGGACCAAGAGACCCAGTACTTC.

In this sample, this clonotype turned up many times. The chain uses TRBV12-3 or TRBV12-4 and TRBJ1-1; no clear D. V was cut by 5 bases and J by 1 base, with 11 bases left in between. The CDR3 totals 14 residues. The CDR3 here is CASSTPPENTEAFF. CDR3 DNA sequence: TGTGCCAGCAGTACCCCACCGGAGAACACTGAAGCTTTCTTT.

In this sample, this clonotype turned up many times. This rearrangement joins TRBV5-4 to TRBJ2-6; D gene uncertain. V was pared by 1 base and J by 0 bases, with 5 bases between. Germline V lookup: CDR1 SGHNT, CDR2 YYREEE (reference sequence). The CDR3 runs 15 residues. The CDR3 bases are TGTGCCAGCAGCTTGAAGCTCTCTGGGGCCAACGTCCTGACTTTC. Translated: CASSLKLSGANVLTF.

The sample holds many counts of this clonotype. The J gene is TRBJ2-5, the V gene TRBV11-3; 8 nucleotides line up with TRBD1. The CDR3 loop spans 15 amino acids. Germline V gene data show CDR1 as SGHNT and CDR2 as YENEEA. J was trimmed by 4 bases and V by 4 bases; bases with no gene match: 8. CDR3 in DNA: TGTGCCAGCAGCTCCTTACAGGGGGAAGGAGAGACCCAGTACTTC. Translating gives CASSSLQGEGETQYF.